The T cell receptor (beta chain) under discussion was sequenced for a study of T cell responses to AZD1222 COVID-19 vaccine. Study conclusions and caveats: The donors showed a predominance of white British ancestry and of females, with possible underestimation of clonal diversity. Seropositive AZD1222 recipients at baseline numbered only five or six. Spike-specific TCRs gained breadth and depth after people received two AZD1222 doses. No repertoire was sampled before or during the peak T cell response, only after it.

This CDR3 is 16 amino acids long. Unmatched junction bases numbered 7, after V lost 3 bases and J lost 9 bases. Germline values: CDR1 MNHNS, CDR2 SASEGT. To note about this clone: The antigen is unknown.

The assay was immunoSEQ multiplex PCR, and TCRdb's table has in-frame clones only and misses some. Here the sample spans about 100,000 clones, about 89% being singletons. Source: peripheral blood, taken 28 days after the second dose of the MenACWY control vaccine. The source of this sequence is an adult who received the MenACWY meningococcal vaccine as a control. V gene TRBV6-1 combines with J gene TRBJ1-6; 11 bases line up with TRBD1. CDR3 DNA sequence: TGTGCCAGCAGTGACAGGACAGGGGGCGCCTCTTCACCCCTCCACTTT. This sequence encodes CASSDRTGGASSPLHF.